The 11 T cell receptor beta chains in this list originate from one sample, sequenced in a study of blood T cell repertoires in COVID-19 (dated by TCRdb to the early 2020s). The receptor library was made with the immunoSEQ multiplex PCR assay. Entries here come from immuneACCESS through TCRdb and include only in-frame sequences with V and J called. Some clones fail to appear in such tables; in the studies checked, an unresolved V gene covers under half of the shortfall, and the cause of the remainder is unknown. The sample includes 250,000 or so clones, with approximately 84% observed a single time. Under 2% of the sample lies in the top ten. The sample consisted of peripheral blood. Receptor source: a woman of 80 years or more with acute or convalescent COVID-19.

The chain carries TRBV6-6 and TRBJ2-7; a possible D gene is TRBD2 (6 bases). Trimming took off 5 bases at V and 3 bases at J, with 8 bases between the two ends. The CDR3 sequence is 12 residues long. Germline V CDR1 and CDR2: MNHNY, SVGAGI (reference sequence). The chain's CDR3 is CASSHSGYEQYF. The DNA of the CDR3 is TGTGCCAGCAGTCATAGCGGCTACGAGCAGTACTTC.

The rearrangement links TRBV24-1 to TRBJ2-5, with D unclear. CDR1 and CDR2 from the germline V gene are KGHDR and SFDVKD. This CDR3 region has 12 residues. The germline V and J ends were trimmed by 5 bases and 5 bases, with 8 bases remaining between them. Here the CDR3 reads CATSGLGETQYF. The CDR3 bases are TGTGCCACCAGTGGGCTCGGGGAGACCCAGTACTTC.

The V gene is TRBV28, the J gene TRBJ2-1, with 7 bases that match TRBD1. The CDR3 loop spans 13 amino acids. V was clipped by 5 bases and J by 4 bases; unmatched bases: 2. CDR1 is MDHEN and CDR2 is SYDVKM in the germline V gene. The DNA of the CDR3 is TGTGCCAGCAGTACGACAGGGTACAATGAGCAGTTCTTC. Its translation: CASSTTGYNEQFF. Using reference TRBV28 and TRBJ2-1 for the parts outside the CDR3, the full variable domain is DVKVTQSSRYLVKRTGEKVFLECVQDMDHENMFWYRQDPGLGLRLIYFSYDVKMKEKGDIPEGYSVSREKKERFSLILESASTNQTSMYLCASSTTGYNEQFFGPGTRLTVL.

The gene calls are TRBV7-2 and TRBJ2-7, with 9 bases identical to TRBD2. Germline CDR1 SGHTA, CDR2 FQGNSA. The CDR3 covers 19 residues. Trimming removed 4 bases from V and 5 bases from J; junction bases left unmatched: 21. This CDR3 reads CASSSPFGREGIGLHEQYF. DNA for the CDR3: TGTGCCAGCAGCTCCCCTTTCGGGCGGGAGGGGATCGGTCTCCACGAGCAGTACTTC.

This clone showed up just a few times. CDR3 DNA: TGTGCCAGCAGCCACCGCTCTGAGGGGGCTAATGAAAAACTGTTTTTT. The encoded protein is CASSHRSEGANEKLFF. This chain uses TRBV4-2 with TRBJ1-4; D might be TRBD1 (6 bases). Trimming pared 3 bases from V and 3 bases from J, leaving 14 bases between. Germline V CDR1 and CDR2: LGHNA, YNFKEQ. The CDR3 loop spans 16 amino acids.

This rearrangement joins TRBV3-1 (or the pseudogene TRBV3-2) to TRBJ2-2; D is possibly TRBD1 (6 bases). Germline V gene data show CDR1 as LGHDT and CDR2 as YNNKEL (reference sequence). Trimming took off 9 bases at V and 7 bases at J, with 12 bases between the two ends. This CDR3 has 12 amino acids. The DNA for the CDR3 is TGTGCCAGTCTAAAGGACAGCGGGGAGCTGTTTTTT. This sequence encodes CASLKDSGELFF.

The chain has TRBV19 and TRBJ1-1; 8 nucleotides match TRBD1. After removal of 4 bases from V and 1 base from J, the junction contained 2 bases not matched to a gene. The CDR3 runs 14 residues. From germline, CDR1 is LNHDA and CDR2 SQIVND (reference sequence). For the CDR3, the DNA is TGTGCCAGTAGTAAACAGGGGGGGAACACTGAAGCTTTCTTT. It translates to CASSKQGGNTEAFF. The full variable domain, its missing parts supplied by reference TRBV19 and TRBJ1-1, is DGGITQSPKYLFRKEGQNVTLSCEQNLNHDAMYWYRQDPGQGLRLIYYSQIVNDFQKGDIAEGYSVSREKKESFPLTVTSAQKNPTAFYLCASSKQGGNTEAFFGQGTRLTVV.

The chain is built from TRBV7-2 and TRBJ2-3; 12 bases are shared with TRBD2. The CDR3 runs 14 residues. V lost 4 bases to trimming and J lost 5 bases; unmatched junction nucleotides: 1. Germline V CDR1 and CDR2: SGHTA, FQGNSA. In nucleotides, the CDR3 is TGTGCCAGCAGCTCTAGCGGGAGGGGAGATACGCAGTATTTT. This encodes CASSSSGRGDTQYF.

The gene calls are TRBV2 and TRBJ1-1; no reliable D call. The germline CDR1 and CDR2 sequences are SNHLY and FYNNEI. The CDR3 runs to 13 residues. The V and J ends lost 2 bases and 0 bases respectively, with 4 bases between them. The CDR3 region is CASSETMNTEAFF. In DNA, the CDR3 is TGTGCCAGCAGTGAAACAATGAACACTGAAGCTTTCTTT.

This clone has just one count. The V and J genes are TRBV7-8 and TRBJ1-2, with 7 bases aligning to TRBD1. Germline-derived CDR1 and CDR2 are SGHVS and FQNEAQ. Germline trimming cut 3 bases from V and 3 bases from J; bases unmatched to any gene: 10. The CDR3 is made up of 16 amino acids. The DNA for the CDR3 is TGTGCCAGCAGCTTCAGACGGGGACAGCAAGACTATGGCTACACCTTC. This encodes CASSFRRGQQDYGYTF.

The chain employs TRBV28 and TRBJ1-4; D not resolved. CDR3 length: 15 residues. The V end was cut by 4 bases, the J end by 6 bases, with 15 bases between. From germline, CDR1 is MDHEN and CDR2 SYDVKM. The CDR3 region has the DNA TGTGCCAGCAGTTCCAATACCATAACGGATGAAAAACTGTTTTTT. This codes for CASSSNTITDEKLFF.